Following are 20 T cell receptor beta chains from one sample sequenced in a study of T cells in Graves' hyperthyroidism and ophthalmopathy. Using RNA transcripts as the source, TCR beta CDR3 regions were amplified. First-round RT-PCR of the TCR CDR3 relied on the HTBI primer set. TCRdb used MiXCR to reprocess the multiplex PCR reads, holding one entry per CDR3 protein. This sample has over 550,000 distinct CDR3 sequences, with over 15% found just once. Sequences were obtained from blood. These receptors all stem from a woman in her late teens or twenties with Graves' hyperthyroidism.

This clonotype was recorded a few times. The V and J genes are TRBV19 and TRBJ2-1, with D possibly being TRBD1 or TRBD2 (5 bases each). V lost 3 bases and J lost 0, with 12 bases in between. Germline assignment: CDR1 LNHDA and CDR2 SQIVND (reference sequence). The CDR3 sequence is 16 residues long. Here the CDR3 reads CASSMTGTRSYNEQFF. The CDR3 region has the DNA TGTGCCAGTAGTATGACCGGGACCCGCTCCTACAATGAGCAGTTCTTC.

This clonotype was detected only a few times. The chain is built from TRBV5-8 and TRBJ2-1; 9 nucleotides align to TRBD1. Losses at the gene ends were 3 bases for V and 2 bases for J; bases not matched to a gene: 3. The CDR3 spans 15 residues. The germline gives CDR1 SGHTS, CDR2 YDEGEE. The CDR3 DNA reads as TGTGCCAGCAGCTACGGGACAGGGACCTACAATGAGCAGTTCTTC. Residues: CASSYGTGTYNEQFF.

This clonotype was observed many times. An end of the junction does not agree with germline; a read error may underlie this. The chain has TRBV7-7 and TRBJ2-1; D is unresolved. Germline V gene lookup returns CDR1 SSHAT and CDR2 FNYEAQ (reference sequence). The CDR3 contains 13 residues. CDR3 protein: CASSPSRVDEQFF. In DNA form, the CDR3 reads TGTGCTAGCAGCCCCTCCCGGGTGGATGAGCAGTTCTTC.

This clonotype has only a few counts. The chain joins TRBV27 to TRBJ2-1; 12 nucleotides line up with TRBD2. The germline CDR1 and CDR2 sequences are MNHEY and SMNVEV (reference sequence). The CDR3 runs to 20 residues. Trimming at V came to 2 bases and at J to 5 bases, leaving 16 bases not matched to a gene. The CDR3 region has the DNA TGTGCCAGCAGTTTAAGATTTTTTTGGACTAGCGGGAAGCTTAACAATGAGCAGTTCTTC. Amino acid sequence: CASSLRFFWTSGKLNNEQFF.

This clonotype appeared a few times. A read error is possible here, since a much larger clone lies one base away. The V call is TRBV12-3 or TRBV12-4, the J call TRBJ2-3; D remains ambiguous. This CDR3 contains 15 residues. The CDR3: CASSFRLISTDMQYF. For the CDR3, the DNA is TGTGCCAGCAGTTTTCGACTTATCAGCACAGATATGCAGTATTTT.

This clonotype was seen repeatedly, ten times or more. This chain connects TRBV11-2 to TRBJ2-7; D ambiguous. Germline-derived CDR1 and CDR2 are SGHAT and FQNNGV. Between the trimmed V and J ends, which lost 0 bases and 4 bases, there was a span of 7 bases. This CDR3 is 13 amino acids long. In nucleotides, the CDR3 is TGTGCCAGCAGCTTAGATCGGATGTACGAGCAGTACTTC. Its translation: CASSLDRMYEQYF.

This chain links TRBV7-9 with TRBJ1-3; a possible D gene is TRBD1 (5 bases). Germline V gene data show CDR1 as SEHNR and CDR2 as FQNEAQ (reference sequence). The CDR3 has 16 residues. Trimming shortened V by 3 bases and J by 1 base, and 13 bases separated the two germline ends. In DNA form, the CDR3 reads TGTGCCAGCAGCTTCGGTGGACACCCTTCTGGAAACACCATATATTTT. It encodes CASSFGGHPSGNTIYF.

The J gene is TRBJ2-7, the V gene TRBV16; D gene uncertain. The CDR3 spans 12 residues. V was cut by 4 bases and J by 7 bases, with 11 bases left in between. Germline V gene sequence: CDR1 KGHSY, CDR2 FQNENV. The CDR3 reads CASSPTVGEQYF. CDR3 in DNA: TGTGCCAGCAGCCCTACAGTGGGGGAGCAGTACTTC.

V usage is TRBV7-2 and J usage is TRBJ1-5; D not certain. The CDR3 is 16 residues long. The germline V and J ends were trimmed by 8 bases and 0 bases, with 17 bases remaining between them. Germline V gives CDR1 SGHTA, CDR2 FQGNSA. The CDR3 sequence is CASVPEGGYSNQPQHF. As DNA, the CDR3 is TGTGCCAGCGTCCCTGAGGGTGGGTATAGCAATCAGCCCCAGCATTTT.

This clonotype has a handful of counts. The genes are TRBV11-3 and TRBJ1-3, with TRBD1 as a possible D gene (5 bases). Trimming left V 5 bases short and J 0 bases short, with 14 bases between. The CDR3 sequence is 16 residues long. CDR1 is SGHNT, CDR2 YENEEA, per germline. CDR3 loop: CASSRGAAGSGNTIYF. The CDR3 nucleotides are TGTGCCAGCAGCCGAGGGGCTGCCGGCTCTGGAAACACCATATATTTT.

A few counts support this clonotype. This chain connects TRBV10-3 to TRBJ1-6; D call uncertain. Trimming stripped 8 bases from V and 5 bases from J, with 10 bases between. The CDR3 covers 13 residues. Germline lookup yields CDR1 ENHRY and CDR2 SYGVKD. The CDR3 protein is CAISKSNNSPLHF. CDR3 DNA: TGTGCCATCTCAAAGTCCAATAATTCACCCCTCCACTTT.

In its sample, this clonotype was seen a few times. The chain employs TRBV19 and TRBJ1-1, with 7 bases identical to TRBD1. Losses at the gene ends were 5 bases for V and 5 bases for J; bases not matched to a gene: 8. Germline V gene lookup returns CDR1 LNHDA and CDR2 SQIVND (reference sequence). CDR3 length equals 14 residues. CDR3 sequence reads: CASSATGRFTEAFF. The CDR3 DNA follows: TGTGCCAGTAGTGCGACAGGGAGGTTTACTGAAGCTTTCTTT.

The chain employs TRBV19 and TRBJ1-1, with D unclear. Germline V gene lookup returns CDR1 LNHDA and CDR2 SQIVND (reference sequence). The CDR3 is 14 residues long. V lost 3 bases to trimming and J lost 1 base, with 9 bases between them. The CDR3 is CASSIKWGNTEAFF. CDR3 in DNA: TGTGCCAGTAGTATTAAATGGGGGAACACTGAAGCTTTCTTT.

Comments on this clonotype: A much larger clone differs from this one at a single base, so this may be a read error. The rearrangement links TRBV28 to TRBJ2-1; D is uncertain. Germline CDR1 is MDHEN and CDR2 is SYDVKM. The germline V and J ends were trimmed by 5 bases and 6 bases, with 2 bases remaining between them. The CDR3 contains 10 residues. The CDR3 nucleotides are TGTGCCAGCAGTACCAATGAGCAGTTCTTC. This sequence encodes CASSTNEQFF.

The chain couples TRBV20-1 to TRBJ2-5; possibly TRBD1 for D (6 bases). Germline CDR1 and CDR2: DFQATT and SNEGSKA (reference sequence). With 0 bases removed from V and 6 bases from J, the gap between germline ends came to 17 bases. The CDR3 extends over 15 amino acids. This CDR3 reads CSARDMQGPLQTQYF. In DNA, the CDR3 is TGCAGTGCTAGAGATATGCAGGGGCCCCTACAGACCCAGTACTTC.

This chain uses TRBV19 with TRBJ2-7, with TRBD2 identical over 7 bases. The germline V gene encodes CDR1 LNHDA and CDR2 SQIVND (reference sequence). This CDR3 has 16 amino acids. V lost 5 bases, J lost 2 bases, and 12 bases stayed unmatched. The CDR3 is CASSASFRGDPYEQYF. The CDR3 bases are TGTGCCAGTAGTGCCAGTTTTCGGGGGGACCCCTACGAGCAGTACTTC.

The J gene is TRBJ2-1, the V gene TRBV11-3, with 9 bases that match TRBD2. Per the germline V gene, CDR1 is SGHNT and CDR2 is YENEEA. The CDR3 is 16 amino acids. The junction had 6 bases not matched to a gene; V was cut back by 4 bases and J by 2 bases. CDR3 in DNA: TGTGCCAGCAGCTCGAGCATAGCGGGAGCCTACAATGAGCAGTTCTTC. It is translated as CASSSSIAGAYNEQFF. Supplemented by reference TRBV11-3 and TRBJ2-1, the full variable domain reads EAGVVQSPRYKIIEKKQPVAFWCNPISGHNTLYWYLQNLGQGPELLIRYENEEAVDDSQLPKDRFSAERLKGVDSTLKIQPAELGDSAVYLCASSSSIAGAYNEQFFGPGTRLTVL.

This clonotype was seen only a few times. The J gene is TRBJ1-5, the V gene TRBV6-1, with TRBD1 as a possible D gene (6 bases). Germline V gene sequence: CDR1 MNHNS, CDR2 SASEGT. This CDR3 is 17 amino acids long. V was trimmed by 3 bases and J by 0 bases, leaving 15 bases between them. CDR3 amino acids: CASSDFGGRDSNQPQHF. The CDR3 bases are TGTGCCAGCAGTGACTTTGGGGGGCGCGATAGCAATCAGCCCCAGCATTTT.

V gene TRBV20-1 combines with J gene TRBJ2-2; TRBD2 is a possible D gene (6 bases). CDR1 DFQATT and CDR2 SNEGSKA come from the germline V gene (reference sequence). V was clipped by 3 bases and J by 5 bases, with 16 bases between them. The CDR3 totals 15 residues. CDR3 loop: CSARGWREGTGELFF. The CDR3 coding sequence is TGCAGTGCTAGGGGGTGGCGGGAAGGTACCGGGGAGCTGTTTTTT.

This clonotype was counted ten times or more. V gene TRBV28 combines with J gene TRBJ1-1; D is possibly TRBD1 (6 bases). From germline, CDR1 is MDHEN and CDR2 SYDVKM. With 6 bases removed from V and 0 bases from J, the gap between germline ends came to 14 bases. CDR3 length: 15 residues. CDR3 region: CASSPTSGVNTEAFF. The CDR3 DNA follows: TGTGCCAGCAGCCCTACCTCAGGGGTGAACACTGAAGCTTTCTTT.